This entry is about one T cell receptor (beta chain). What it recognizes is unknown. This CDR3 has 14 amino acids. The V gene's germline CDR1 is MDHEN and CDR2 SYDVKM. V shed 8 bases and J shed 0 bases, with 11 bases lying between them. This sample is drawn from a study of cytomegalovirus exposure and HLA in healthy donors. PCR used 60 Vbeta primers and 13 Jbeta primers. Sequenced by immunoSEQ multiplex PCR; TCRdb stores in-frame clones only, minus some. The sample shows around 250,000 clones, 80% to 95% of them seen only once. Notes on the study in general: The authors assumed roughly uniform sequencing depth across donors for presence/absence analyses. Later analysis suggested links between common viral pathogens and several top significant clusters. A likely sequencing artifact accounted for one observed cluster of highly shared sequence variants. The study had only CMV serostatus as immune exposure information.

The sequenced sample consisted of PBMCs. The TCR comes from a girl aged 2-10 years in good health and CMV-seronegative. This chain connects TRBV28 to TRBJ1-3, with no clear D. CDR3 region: CASLREFSGNTIYF. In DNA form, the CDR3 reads TGTGCCAGCCTCCGGGAGTTCTCTGGAAACACCATATATTTT.